This TCR beta chain derives from a study of CD8+CD57+ T cells in acquired aplastic anemia. Study background: DNA recovered from sorted CD4+ and CD8+ cells had a mean of 3.2 ug. In CD4+ cells, healthy donors produced an average of roughly 11 million reads. Study-level points and caveats: Patients shared 25 to 30 CD8+ CDR3 sequences with controls.

The study profiled TCR beta VDJ and CDR3 using genomic DNA as template. One entry per CDR3 protein results from TCRdb running MiXCR on the reads. The table lists some 170,000 distinct CDR3 sequences, approximately 43% of them singletons. In the case of this clonotype: Its target is unknown.

This CDR3 region has 15 residues. Germline CDR1 and CDR2: SGDLS and YYNGEE. Trimming removed 0 bases from V and 5 bases from J; junction bases left unmatched: 7. V usage is TRBV9 and J usage is TRBJ2-5; 7 bases are shared with TRBD1. The sample consisted of sorted CD4+, CD8+, or CD8+CD57+ T cells (not recorded which) from PBMCs. This TCR was sampled from a human donor in good health. CDR3 sequence (DNA): TGTGCCAGCAGCGTAGCGAACAGGGGATTGGAGACCCAGTACTTC. It is translated as CASSVANRGLETQYF.